Sequencing of this T cell receptor beta chain was carried out in a study of cytomegalovirus exposure and HLA in healthy donors. CDR1 is SGHKS, CDR2 YYEKEE, per germline (reference sequence). V lost 4 bases, J lost 4 bases, and 3 bases lay in between. This CDR3 contains 11 residues. Details on this clone: Its specificity is unknown.

Study-level results: According to the study, roughly 180 TCR beta chains were cytomegalovirus-associated.

PCR employed 60 Vbeta and 13 Jbeta primers. Assay: immunoSEQ multiplex PCR; the TCRdb copy retains only in-frame clones and omits some. The sample carries fewer than 110,000 clones, roughly 80% recorded once. This sequence joins TRBV5-5 and TRBJ2-1; D is unresolved. This clonotype was obtained from a man aged 25-45 years in good health and CMV-seronegative. Sequenced input: PBMCs. The CDR3 coding sequence is TGTGCCAGCAGCCCGTACAATGAGCAGTTCTTC. It translates to CASSPYNEQFF.